What follows are 18 T cell receptor beta chains derived from one specimen sequenced in a study of human T cells and chemical hapten exposure. As to time point: patch test 2, 6 weeks after DPC sensitization. Described treatment: therapeutic diphenylcyclopropenone sensitization with weekly scalp DPC. TCRdb fed the RACE reads into MiXCR, producing one record per CDR3 protein. The sample has 90,000 to 110,000 distinct CDR3 sequences, about a tenth seen once. The sample was whole blood, taken in connection with sensitization to the hapten diphenylcyclopropenone (DPC). These receptors all stem from a woman in her forties with alopecia areata. Some clones in this sample may be carry-over from other donors' samples.

This clonotype was recorded many times. The chain has TRBV29-1 and TRBJ2-3; TRBD2 is a possible D gene (6 bases). There are 15 residues in the CDR3. The germline gives CDR1 SQVTM, CDR2 ANQGSEA. The V and J ends lost 0 bases and 2 bases respectively, with 12 bases between them. Here the CDR3 DNA reads TGCAGCGTTGAAGAGGAGTGGGGGGTCACAGATACGCAGTATTTT. Protein product: CSVEEEWGVTDTQYF.

This clonotype was found a few times. This chain joins TRBV12-3 or TRBV12-4 and TRBJ1-1, with TRBD1 as a possible D gene (5 bases). V was pared by 3 bases and J by 3 bases, with 14 bases between. The CDR3 runs to 15 residues. The DNA for the CDR3 is TGTGCCAGCAGTTTTAATGCGGGAGGGGACACTGAAGCTTTCTTT. Encoded protein: CASSFNAGGDTEAFF.

A word on this clonotype: At one end, the junction sequence differs from germline, possibly due to a read error. The chain joins TRBV9 to TRBJ1-1; 7 bases agree with TRBD1. Germline V gene lookup returns CDR1 SGDLS and CDR2 YYNGEE. CDR3 size: 14 residues. The CDR3 DNA is TGTGCCAGCAGCTCGACAGGGATGAACTCTGAAGCTTTCTTT. Translation gives CASSSTGMNSEAFF.

This rearrangement joins TRBV30 to TRBJ2-7; D ambiguous. The CDR3 length is 11 residues. The germline gives CDR1 GTSNPN, CDR2 SVGIG (reference sequence). V lost 0 bases and J 4 bases, leaving 4 bases between the germline ends. Here the CDR3 reads CAWSVLYEQYF. CDR3 DNA sequence: TGTGCCTGGAGTGTATTGTACGAGCAGTACTTC.

This clonotype has ten or more counts. V and J are TRBV7-6 and TRBJ1-4; 8 bases are shared with TRBD1. CDR3 size: 14 residues. V lost 3 bases to trimming and J lost 8 bases; unmatched junction nucleotides: 5. CDR1 and CDR2 (germline): SGHVS, FNYEAQ. Here the CDR3 reads CASSLTGVMEKLFF. CDR3 bases: TGTGCCAGCAGCTTGACAGGGGTTATGGAAAAACTGTTTTTT.

The chain combines TRBV19 with TRBJ2-3; TRBD1 matches at 9 bases. V dropped 7 bases and J dropped 2; count of bases not matched to a gene: 4. CDR1 and CDR2 from the germline V gene are LNHDA and SQIVND (reference sequence). The CDR3 sequence is 14 residues long. Here the CDR3 reads CASTDRGHTDTQYF. CDR3 bases: TGTGCCAGTACGGACAGGGGTCACACAGATACGCAGTATTTT.

V is TRBV4-3 and J is TRBJ2-1; 12 bases align to TRBD2. The CDR3 consists of 16 residues. Germline lookup yields CDR1 LGHNA and CDR2 YSLEER. Trimming removed 6 bases from V and 9 bases from J; junction bases left unmatched: 12. This chain's CDR3 is CASSEGLAGGQGEQFF. The CDR3 nucleotides read TGCGCCAGCAGTGAGGGGCTAGCGGGGGGGCAGGGTGAGCAGTTCTTC.

This clonotype was counted a few times. J is TRBJ2-5 and V is TRBV11-1; no clear D gene. Germline V gene data show CDR1 as SGHAT and CDR2 as FQDESV (reference sequence). The length of the CDR3 is 16 residues. Trimming shortened V by 4 bases and J by 2 bases, and 17 bases separated the two germline ends. The CDR3 DNA is TGTGCCAGCAGCTCCCAAACTGGGAATGGGCAAGAGACCCAGTACTTC. This encodes CASSSQTGNGQETQYF.

This clonotype came up a few times. In DNA, the CDR3 is TGTGCCAGCAGGGGCGGGGGGTCCCCAACTAGCACAGATACGCAGTATTTT. Translated: CASRGGGSPTSTDTQYF. The rearrangement links TRBV7-8 to TRBJ2-3; 8 nucleotides align to TRBD2. Germline V gene lookup returns CDR1 SGHVS and CDR2 FQNEAQ. J lost 0 bases, V lost 6 bases, and 11 bases had no gene match. CDR3 length: 17 residues.

The sample holds many counts of this clonotype. The J gene is TRBJ1-2, the V gene TRBV7-9; no clear D gene. The CDR3 loop spans 17 amino acids. V gave up 5 bases and J gave up 1 base, with 20 bases separating them. Germline values: CDR1 SEHNR, CDR2 FQNEAQ (reference sequence). The CDR3 is CASSLLTHRQDNYGYTF. CDR3 sequence (DNA): TGTGCCAGCAGCCTACTCACCCACCGGCAGGATAACTATGGCTACACCTTC.

This clonotype appeared many times. The chain carries TRBV7-2 and TRBJ2-1; the D is unclear. CDR3 length: 14 residues. Trimming pared 4 bases from V and 6 bases from J, leaving 13 bases between. The germline CDR1 and CDR2 sequences are SGHTA and FQGNSA. CDR3 in DNA: TGTGCCAGCAGCTCTCCGAGTCGTTTCAATGAGCAGTTCTTC. Amino acid sequence: CASSSPSRFNEQFF.

The V gene is TRBV6-5, the J gene TRBJ2-4; 8 positions match TRBD1. The germline V gene encodes CDR1 MNHEY and CDR2 SVGAGI. V gave up 4 bases and J gave up 9 bases; unmatched junction bases: 8. This CDR3 is built from 14 residues. The CDR3, as DNA: TGTGCCAGCAGTTTTGGACAGGGAGCAGGCATTCAGTACTTC. This encodes CASSFGQGAGIQYF.

This clonotype was counted many times. The J gene is TRBJ2-5, the V gene TRBV9; 9 bases agree with TRBD2. This CDR3 contains 14 residues. Looked up from germline, CDR1 is SGDLS and CDR2 is YYNGEE. Trimming cost V 3 bases and J 3 bases; bases outside gene matches: 3. In DNA, the CDR3 is TGTGCCAGCAGCGGGGGACTAGCAGAAGAGACCCAGTACTTC. This codes for CASSGGLAEETQYF.

This clonotype was picked up many times. This chain uses TRBV4-3 with TRBJ2-1; 10 bases match TRBD2. CDR1 is LGHNA, CDR2 YSLEER, per germline. Trimming removed 1 base from V and 2 bases from J; junction bases left unmatched: 8. The CDR3 contains 18 residues. CDR3 sequence: CASSQVDSGGYTYNEQFF. CDR3 DNA sequence: TGCGCCAGCAGCCAAGTGGATAGCGGGGGGTATACCTACAATGAGCAGTTCTTC.

This clonotype was seen a few times. J is TRBJ1-1 and V is TRBV11-2; D might be TRBD1 (5 bases). The V and J ends lost 5 bases and 0 bases respectively, with 13 bases between them. Germline lookup yields CDR1 SGHAT and CDR2 FQNNGV. The CDR3 loop spans 15 amino acids. CDR3 protein: CASSLHSTVNTEAFF. CDR3 bases: TGTGCCAGCAGCCTCCACTCGACAGTGAACACTGAAGCTTTCTTT. The complete variable domain, with remaining parts taken from reference TRBV11-2 and TRBJ1-1, reads EAGVAQSPRYKIIEKRQSVAFWCNPISGHATLYWYQQILGQGPKLLIQFQNNGVVDDSQLPKDRFSAERLKGVDSTLKIQPAKLEDSAVYLCASSLHSTVNTEAFFGQGTRLTVV.

This clonotype appeared many times. The chain couples TRBV7-2 to TRBJ2-7, with 10 bases that match TRBD1. CDR3 length: 14 amino acids. Per germline, CDR1 SGHTA and CDR2 FQGNSA. V was pared by 3 bases and J by 4 bases, with 3 bases of the junction left unmatched. CDR3 sequence reads: CASSFLGQGYEQYF. Written as DNA, the CDR3 is TGTGCCAGCAGCTTCCTGGGACAGGGGTACGAGCAGTACTTC.

This chain links TRBV9 with TRBJ2-7, with 10 bases that match TRBD2. Germline CDR1 reads SGDLS; CDR2 reads YYNGEE. The CDR3 is 15 residues long. Trimming took 4 bases from V and 7 from J; bases not matched to a gene: 11. The CDR3: CASSPHASGGAEQYF. DNA for the CDR3: TGTGCCAGCAGCCCCCATGCTAGCGGGGGCGCTGAGCAGTACTTC.

There are a few counts of this clonotype. The V call is TRBV29-1, the J call TRBJ1-4; tentatively, D is TRBD1 (5 bases). Per the germline V gene, CDR1 is SQVTM and CDR2 is ANQGSEA. This CDR3 comprises 14 residues. Trimming removed 5 bases from V and 7 bases from J, with 17 bases in between. In nucleotides, the CDR3 is TGCAGCGTTCAGCCCGGGGGAGCGGGTGAAAAACTGTTTTTT. The encoded protein is CSVQPGGAGEKLFF. Supplemented by reference TRBV29-1 and TRBJ1-4, the full variable domain reads SAVISQKPSRDICQRGTSLTIQCQVDSQVTMMFWYRQQPGQSLTLIATANQGSEATYESGFVIDKFPISRPNLTFSTLTVSNMSPEDSSIYLCSVQPGGAGEKLFFGSGTQLSVL.